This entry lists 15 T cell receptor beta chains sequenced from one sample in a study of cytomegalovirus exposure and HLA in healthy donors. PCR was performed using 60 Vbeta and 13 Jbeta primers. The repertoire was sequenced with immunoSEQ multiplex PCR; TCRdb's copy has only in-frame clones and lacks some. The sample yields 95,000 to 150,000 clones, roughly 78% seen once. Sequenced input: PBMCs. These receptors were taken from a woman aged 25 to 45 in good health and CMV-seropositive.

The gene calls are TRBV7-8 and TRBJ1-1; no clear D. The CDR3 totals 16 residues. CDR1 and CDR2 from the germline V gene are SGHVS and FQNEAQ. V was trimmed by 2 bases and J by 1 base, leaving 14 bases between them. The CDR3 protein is CASSLRRGLGNTEAFF. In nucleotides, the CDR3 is TGTGCCAGCAGCTTAAGGCGGGGATTGGGGAACACTGAAGCTTTCTTT.

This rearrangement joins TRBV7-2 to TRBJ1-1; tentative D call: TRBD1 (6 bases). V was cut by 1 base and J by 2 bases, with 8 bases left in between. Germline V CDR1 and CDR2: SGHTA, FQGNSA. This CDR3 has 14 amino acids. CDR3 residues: CASSLGGGNTEAFF. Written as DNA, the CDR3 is TGTGCCAGCAGCTTAGGAGGGGGAAACACTGAAGCTTTCTTT.

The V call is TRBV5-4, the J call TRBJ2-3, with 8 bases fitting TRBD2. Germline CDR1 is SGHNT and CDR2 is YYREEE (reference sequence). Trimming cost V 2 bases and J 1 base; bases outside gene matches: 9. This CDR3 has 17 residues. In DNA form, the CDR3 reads TGTGCCAGCAGCTTAGGGCGGGTCGGGGGGGGCACAGATACGCAGTATTTT. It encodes CASSLGRVGGGTDTQYF.

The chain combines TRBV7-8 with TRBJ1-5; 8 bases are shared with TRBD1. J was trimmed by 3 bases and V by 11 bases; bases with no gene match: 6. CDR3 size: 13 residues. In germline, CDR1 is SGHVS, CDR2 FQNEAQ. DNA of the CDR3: TGTGCCGTCGGCAGGGGGCCCAATCAGCCCCAGCATTTT. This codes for CAVGRGPNQPQHF.

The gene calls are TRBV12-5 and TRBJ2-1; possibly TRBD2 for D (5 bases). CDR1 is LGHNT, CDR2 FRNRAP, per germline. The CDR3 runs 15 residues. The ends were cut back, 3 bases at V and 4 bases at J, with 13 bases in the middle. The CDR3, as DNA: TGTGCTAGTGGTTTTTACAGTTCGGGGTACAATGAGCAGTTCTTC. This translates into CASGFYSSGYNEQFF.

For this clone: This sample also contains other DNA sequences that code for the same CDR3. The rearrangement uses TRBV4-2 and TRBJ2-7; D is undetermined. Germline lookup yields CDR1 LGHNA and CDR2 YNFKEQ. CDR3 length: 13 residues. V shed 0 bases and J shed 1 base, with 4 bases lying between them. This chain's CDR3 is CASSQDSSYEQYF. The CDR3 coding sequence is TGTGCCAGCAGCCAAGACAGTTCCTACGAGCAGTACTTC.

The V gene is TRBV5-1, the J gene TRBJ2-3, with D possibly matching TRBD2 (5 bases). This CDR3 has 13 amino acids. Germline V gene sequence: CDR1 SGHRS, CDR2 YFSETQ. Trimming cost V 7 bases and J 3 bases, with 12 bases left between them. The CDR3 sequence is CASGRGSTDTQYF. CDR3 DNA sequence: TGCGCCAGCGGCCGGGGAAGTACAGATACGCAGTATTTT.

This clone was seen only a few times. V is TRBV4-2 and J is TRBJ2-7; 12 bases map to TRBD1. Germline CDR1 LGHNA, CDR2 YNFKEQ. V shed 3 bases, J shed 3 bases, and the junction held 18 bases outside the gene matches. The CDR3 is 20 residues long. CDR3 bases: TGTGCCAGCAGCCAGGTACCGGGGACAGGGGGCGAGGGGCCCTTCTACGAGCAGTACTTC. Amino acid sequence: CASSQVPGTGGEGPFYEQYF.

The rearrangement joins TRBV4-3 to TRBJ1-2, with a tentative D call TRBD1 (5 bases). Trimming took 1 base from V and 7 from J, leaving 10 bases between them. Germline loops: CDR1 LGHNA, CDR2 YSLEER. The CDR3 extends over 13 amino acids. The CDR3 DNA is TGCGCCAGCAGCCAAGGGGGCGAGGTTGGCTACACCTTC. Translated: CASSQGGEVGYTF.

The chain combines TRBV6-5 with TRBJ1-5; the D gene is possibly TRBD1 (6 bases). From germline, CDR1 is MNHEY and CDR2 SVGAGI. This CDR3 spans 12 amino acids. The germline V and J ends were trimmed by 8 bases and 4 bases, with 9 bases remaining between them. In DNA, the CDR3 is TGTGCCAGCGGGCAGGGGAATCAGCCCCAGCATTTT. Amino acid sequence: CASGQGNQPQHF.

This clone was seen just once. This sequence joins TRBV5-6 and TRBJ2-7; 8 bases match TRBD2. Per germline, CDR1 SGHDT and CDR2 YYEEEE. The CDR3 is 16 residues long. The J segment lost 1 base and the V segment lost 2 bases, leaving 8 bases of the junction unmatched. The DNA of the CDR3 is TGTGCCAGCAGCTTCGGGTCAGGGACTAGGTCCTACGAGCAGTACTTC. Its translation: CASSFGSGTRSYEQYF.

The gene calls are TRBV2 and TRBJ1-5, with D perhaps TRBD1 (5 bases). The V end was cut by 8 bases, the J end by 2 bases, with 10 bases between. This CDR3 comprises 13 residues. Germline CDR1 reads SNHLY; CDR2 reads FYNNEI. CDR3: CASGAEGNQPQHF. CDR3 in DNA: TGTGCCAGCGGGGCCGAGGGCAATCAGCCCCAGCATTTT.

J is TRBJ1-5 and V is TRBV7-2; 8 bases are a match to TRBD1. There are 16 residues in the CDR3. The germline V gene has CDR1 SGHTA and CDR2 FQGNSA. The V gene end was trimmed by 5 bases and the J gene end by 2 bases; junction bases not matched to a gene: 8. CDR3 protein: CASSQGQGKGNQPQHF. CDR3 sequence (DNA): TGTGCCAGCAGCCAAGGACAGGGCAAGGGCAATCAGCCCCAGCATTTT.

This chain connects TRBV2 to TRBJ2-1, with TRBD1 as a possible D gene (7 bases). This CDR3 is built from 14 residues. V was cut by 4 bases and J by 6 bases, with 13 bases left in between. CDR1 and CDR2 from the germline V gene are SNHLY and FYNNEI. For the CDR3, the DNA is TGTGCCAGCAGTGCACAGGGGAGGTTCAATGAGCAGTTCTTC. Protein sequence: CASSAQGRFNEQFF.

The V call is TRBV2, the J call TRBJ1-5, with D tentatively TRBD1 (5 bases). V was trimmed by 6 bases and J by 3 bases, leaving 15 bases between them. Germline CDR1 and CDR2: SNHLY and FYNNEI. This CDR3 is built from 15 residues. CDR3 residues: CASRDLLGANQPQHF. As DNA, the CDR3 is TGTGCCAGCAGGGACCTGCTAGGGGCCAATCAGCCCCAGCATTTT.